The 18 T cell receptor beta chains listed next were all sequenced from one sample in a study of T cells after yellow fever vaccination. TCRdb reprocessed the 5' RACE reads with MiXCR, giving one entry per CDR3 protein. Of some 120,000 distinct CDR3 sequences in the sample, about 8.4% were seen once. The source material was CD8+ T cells sorted from PBMCs, sampled on the day of the yellow fever booster vaccination. These receptors were collected from a man younger than 30 who received the YFV17D yellow fever vaccine.

The J gene is TRBJ2-1, the V gene TRBV19; D gene ambiguous. Trimming pared 4 bases from V and 4 bases from J, leaving 5 bases between. The germline gives CDR1 LNHDA, CDR2 SQIVND (reference sequence). The CDR3 sequence is 12 residues long. The CDR3 here is CASSTYYNEQFF. The CDR3 region has the DNA TGTGCCAGTAGTACCTATTACAATGAGCAGTTCTTC.

This sequence joins TRBV15 and TRBJ2-3; maybe TRBD1 (8 bases). V lost 4 bases and J 3 bases, leaving 23 bases between the germline ends. Looked up from germline, CDR1 is LNHNV and CDR2 is YYDKDF (reference sequence). The CDR3 has 18 amino acids. CDR3 in DNA: TGTGCCACCAGCACCCCCTACGATGGACAGGGAGGGACAGATACGCAGTATTTT. Translation: CATSTPYDGQGGTDTQYF.

The CDR3 protein is CAWSPLGAEAFF. For the CDR3, the DNA is TGTGCCTGGAGTCCACTAGGGGCTGAAGCTTTCTTT. The chain joins TRBV30 to TRBJ1-1; D may be TRBD1 (5 bases). The germline V gene encodes CDR1 GTSNPN and CDR2 SVGIG (reference sequence). V was clipped by 2 bases and J by 6 bases, with 10 bases between them. The CDR3 runs to 12 residues.

This clonotype has a handful of counts. V is TRBV20-1 and J is TRBJ2-7; 8 bases agree with TRBD2. The germline V gene encodes CDR1 DFQATT and CDR2 SNEGSKA (reference sequence). This CDR3 is 14 amino acids long. The trim removed 6 bases at V and 0 bases at J, leaving 7 bases unmatched. CDR3 nucleotide sequence: TGCAGTGCCCTGAGCGGGGGAAGCTCCTACGAGCAGTACTTC. This gives the protein CSALSGGSSYEQYF.

This clonotype appeared a few times. The V gene is TRBV6-2 or TRBV6-3, the J gene TRBJ2-6, with a tentative D call TRBD2 (6 bases). The CDR3 runs to 16 residues. In germline, CDR1 is MNHEY, CDR2 SVGEGT. V was shortened by 1 base and J by 1 base, with 8 bases between the two germline ends. The DNA for the CDR3 is TGTGCCAGCAGTTACTGGACTATTTCTGGGGCCAACGTCCTGACTTTC. As protein: CASSYWTISGANVLTF.

This clonotype was counted only a few times. CDR3 sequence (DNA): TGTGCCAGCAGTGAAGCGATCAGGACAGGATACGAGCAGTACGTC. It specifies CASSEAIRTGYEQYV. V usage is TRBV2 and J usage is TRBJ2-7; TRBD1 matches at 7 bases. V lost 0 bases and J lost 4; bases outside the gene matches: 6. Germline CDR1 reads SNHLY; CDR2 reads FYNNEI. The CDR3 runs to 15 residues.

This clonotype was seen only a few times. The V gene is TRBV4-2, the J gene TRBJ2-7, with a possible D match to TRBD2 (7 bases). Germline V CDR1 and CDR2: LGHNA, YNFKEQ. The CDR3 has 15 amino acids. V was cut by 2 bases and J by 3 bases, with 14 bases left in between. CDR3: CASSQFWGGRYEQYF. CDR3 in DNA: TGTGCCAGCAGCCAATTTTGGGGGGGCCGCTACGAGCAGTACTTC.

The chain couples TRBV7-9 to TRBJ1-2, with D unresolved. The V end was cut by 4 bases, the J end by 6 bases, with 9 bases between. The CDR3 extends over 12 amino acids. CDR1 SEHNR and CDR2 FQNEAQ come from the germline V gene (reference sequence). The CDR3 region has the DNA TGTGCCAGCAGCTACTACCAAGATGGCTACACCTTC. Its translation is CASSYYQDGYTF.

There are a few counts of this clonotype. The rearrangement joins TRBV15 to TRBJ1-2; 7 nucleotides agree with TRBD1. V gave up 4 bases and J gave up 6 bases; unmatched junction bases: 5. The CDR3 loop spans 13 amino acids. The germline V gene encodes CDR1 LNHNV and CDR2 YYDKDF (reference sequence). The CDR3 sequence is CATSKTGVDGYTF. The CDR3, as DNA: TGTGCCACCAGCAAAACAGGGGTGGATGGCTACACCTTC.

In its sample, this clonotype was seen a few times. This CDR3 reads CASSLDGGDQPQHF. The CDR3 DNA is TGTGCCAGCAGCTTGGATGGGGGAGATCAGCCCCAGCATTTT. This chain uses TRBV5-6 with TRBJ1-5; D is possibly TRBD1 (5 bases). CDR3 length: 14 residues. Per the germline V gene, CDR1 is SGHDT and CDR2 is YYEEEE. Trimming stripped 0 bases from V and 5 bases from J, with 9 bases between.

This clonotype was seen a handful of times. The rearrangement joins TRBV7-6 to TRBJ1-3; D remains ambiguous. This CDR3 is built from 15 residues. The ends were cut back, 1 base at V and 0 bases at J, with 7 bases in the middle. Per germline, CDR1 SGHVS and CDR2 FNYEAQ. This CDR3 reads CASSLGDLSGNTIYF. Written as DNA, the CDR3 is TGTGCCAGCAGCTTAGGGGATCTCTCTGGAAACACCATATATTTT.

The chain couples TRBV6-5 to TRBJ1-2; D gene ambiguous. The V and J ends lost 8 bases and 4 bases respectively, with 14 bases between them. Germline V gene sequence: CDR1 MNHEY, CDR2 SVGAGI. This CDR3 spans 13 amino acids. The CDR3 DNA is TGTGCCAGCGCCGCCTTCTCTAGCTATGGCTACACCTTC. Translated, it gives CASAAFSSYGYTF.

There are a few counts of this clonotype. This sequence joins TRBV20-1 and TRBJ1-6; perhaps TRBD1 as D (5 bases). This CDR3 is built from 15 residues. Germline CDR1 and CDR2: DFQATT and SNEGSKA (reference sequence). Trimming pared 6 bases from V and 0 bases from J, leaving 12 bases between. This chain's CDR3 is CSATATGSYNSPLHF. Here the CDR3 DNA reads TGCAGTGCGACAGCAACCGGCTCCTATAATTCACCCCTCCACTTT.

This clonotype was seen repeatedly, ten times or more. The J gene is TRBJ2-7, the V gene TRBV4-3; D remains unclear. Germline V gene sequence: CDR1 LGHNA, CDR2 YSLEER. There are 15 residues in the CDR3. V lost 1 base, J lost 4 bases, and 14 bases lay in between. The CDR3, as DNA: TGCGCCAGCAGCCAAGGGAAGGGTCTTGGGTACGAGCAGTACTTC. Translated: CASSQGKGLGYEQYF.

V and J are TRBV12-3 or TRBV12-4 and TRBJ1-3; 8 nucleotides agree with TRBD1. Losses at the gene ends were 8 bases for V and 3 bases for J; bases not matched to a gene: 12. The CDR3 runs to 16 residues. The CDR3, as DNA: TGTGCCAGCGGCACGGGGACAGGATACGGTGGAAACACCATATATTTT. Protein sequence: CASGTGTGYGGNTIYF.

This clonotype was picked up many times. The V gene is TRBV5-6, the J gene TRBJ2-1, with 10 bases aligning to TRBD2. The V gene's germline CDR1 is SGHDT and CDR2 YYEEEE. This CDR3 spans 14 amino acids. Trimming at V came to 1 base and at J to 9 bases, leaving 4 bases not matched to a gene. Written as DNA, the CDR3 is TGTGCCAGCAGCTTGCCTAGCGGGGGAATTGAGCAGTTCTTC. Its protein is CASSLPSGGIEQFF.

This clonotype appeared many times. The chain combines TRBV29-1 with TRBJ1-1, with unresolved D. Trimming removed 0 bases at V and 3 bases at J, with 8 bases between. The CDR3 covers 13 residues. Germline V CDR1 and CDR2: SQVTM, ANQGSEA. This chain's CDR3 is CSVEEGLDTEAFF. The CDR3 bases are TGCAGCGTTGAAGAAGGGTTGGACACTGAAGCTTTCTTT.

This clonotype was counted only a few times. The V call is TRBV19, the J call TRBJ1-5; D is perhaps TRBD1 (6 bases). Trimming took 10 bases from V and 10 from J, leaving 20 bases between them. Germline CDR1 reads LNHDA; CDR2 reads SQIVND (reference sequence). This CDR3 has 13 amino acids. CDR3: CATTTGRGIPQHF. DNA of the CDR3: TGTGCCACCACCACGGGCAGGGGTATCCCCCAGCATTTT.